A selection of T cell receptor beta chains follows, all from one sample in a study of identifying expanded T cells in peripheral blood. Some clones are missing from TCRdb's copy, which holds only in-frame ones; the method was immunoSEQ multiplex PCR. There are 100,000 or so clones in the sample; 70% to 90% occur only once, and 17% lies in the top ten. Specimen: blood. Receptors originate from a person aged 18 to 75 in good health. The conserved cysteine and the conserved F or W are not part of the CDR3 here. A D gene is named only where the DNA matches it firmly.

ASSLGLGQSLYEQY | TRBJ2-7 | TRBD1 | TRBV5-1
ASSESFYSNQPQH | TRBJ1-5 | . | TRBV6-1
ASSSQGAGTGELF | TRBJ2-2 | TRBD1 | TRBV6-1
ASSLERRVVIYEQY | TRBJ2-7 | . | TRBV6-4
ASSQEEDWETQY | TRBJ2-5 | . | TRBV4-3
ASSSRQGSNEKLF | TRBJ1-4 | TRBD1 | TRBV5-4
ASSPTGLQETQY | TRBJ2-5 | TRBD1 | TRBV5-1
ASSPPTGVETQY | TRBJ2-5 | TRBD1 | TRBV28
ASNRGQYGYT | TRBJ1-2 | TRBD1 | TRBV10-3
ASSPAPGGLAKNIQY | TRBJ2-4 | . | TRBV18
ASSDWGNEQF | TRBJ2-1 | . | TRBV6-1
AISEEDGLNYGYT | TRBJ1-2 | . | TRBV10-3
ASSVSGGASREQF | TRBJ2-1 | TRBD2 | TRBV9
ASTPTGELF | TRBJ2-2 | . | TRBV6-6
ASSRGQGPGELF | TRBJ2-2 | TRBD1 | TRBV11-3
ASRQTTSYNSPLY | TRBJ1-6 | . | TRBV19
ASNPLGTLTDTQY | TRBJ2-3 | . | TRBV28
ASSFIGFEETQY | TRBJ2-5 | . | TRBV28
ASSEQGNEQF | TRBJ2-1 | TRBD1 | TRBV9
ASSQTYNEQF | TRBJ2-1 | . | TRBV16
ASSPQGGDTDTQY | TRBJ2-3 | . | TRBV7-7
ASSPGTGGYEQY | TRBJ2-7 | TRBD1 | TRBV4-3
ASSLLARGIGDSPLH | TRBJ1-6 | TRBD1 | TRBV5-5
SVVAGGIGYGYT | TRBJ1-2 | TRBD1 | TRBV29-1
ASGLVWGQGKNTEAF | TRBJ1-1 | TRBD1 | TRBV12-5
ATQSGSYQETQY | TRBJ2-5 | . | TRBV28
ASSPRDLLTVTYEQY | TRBJ2-7 | . | TRBV18
ASSRITTTGELF | TRBJ2-2 | . | TRBV7-9